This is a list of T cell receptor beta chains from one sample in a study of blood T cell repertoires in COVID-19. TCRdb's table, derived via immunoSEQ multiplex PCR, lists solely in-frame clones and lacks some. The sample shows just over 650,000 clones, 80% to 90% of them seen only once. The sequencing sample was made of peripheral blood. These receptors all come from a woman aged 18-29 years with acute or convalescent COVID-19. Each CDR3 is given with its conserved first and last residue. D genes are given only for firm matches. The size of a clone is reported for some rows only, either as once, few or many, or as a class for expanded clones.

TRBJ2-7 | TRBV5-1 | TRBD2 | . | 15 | TGCGCCAGCAGCCCCCCCGGGGGGGACTCCTACGAGCAGTACTTC | CASSPPGGDSYEQYF
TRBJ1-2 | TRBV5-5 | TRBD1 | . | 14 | TGTGCCAGCAGCGACCGGACAGGGTACTATGGCTACACCTTC | CASSDRTGYYGYTF
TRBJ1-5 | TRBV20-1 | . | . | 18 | TGCAGTGCTAGTCCCTTGTACCCTGGCAGGGGTAGCAATCAGCCCCAGCATTTT | CSASPLYPGRGSNQPQHF
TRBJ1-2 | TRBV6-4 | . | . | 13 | TGTGCCAGCAGTGCTTCGGGGGGTTCCGGCTACACCTTC | CASSASGGSGYTF
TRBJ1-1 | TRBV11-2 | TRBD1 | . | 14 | TGTGCCAGCAGCCGGACAGGAATGAGGACTGAAGCTTTCTTT | CASSRTGMRTEAFF
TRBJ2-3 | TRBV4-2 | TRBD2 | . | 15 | TGTGCCAGCAGCCAAGAGCTAGCGGGCACAGATACGCAGTATTTT | CASSQELAGTDTQYF
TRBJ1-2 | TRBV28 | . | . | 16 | TGTGCCAGCAGCATGACAGTTAGCTTCCGTAACTATGGCTACACCTTC | CASSMTVSFRNYGYTF
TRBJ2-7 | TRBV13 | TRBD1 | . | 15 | TGTGCCAGCAGCTACACAGGGGGTAGGGGCTACGAGCAGTACTTC | CASSYTGGRGYEQYF
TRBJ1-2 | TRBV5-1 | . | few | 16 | TGCGCCAGCAGCTTACTCCCACAGCAAACCCCCTATGGCTACACCTTC | CASSLLPQQTPYGYTF
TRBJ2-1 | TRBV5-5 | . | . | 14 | TGTGCCAGCAGCTTGGCCAGGTCCCTCGATGAGCAGTTCTTC | CASSLARSLDEQFF
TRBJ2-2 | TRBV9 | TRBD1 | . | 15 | TGTGCCAGCAGCGTAGACAGGGGTTGGGCCGGGGAGCTGTTTTTT | CASSVDRGWAGELFF
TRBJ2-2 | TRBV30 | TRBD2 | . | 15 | TGTGCCTGGGCAGCCGGGACTAGGGTATCCCGGGAGCTGTTTTTT | CAWAAGTRVSRELFF
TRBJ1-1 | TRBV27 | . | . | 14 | TGTGCCAGCATCCCCAGGTCGGGAGAGGGAGAAGCTTTCTTT | CASIPRSGEGEAFF
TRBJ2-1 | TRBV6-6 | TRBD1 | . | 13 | TGTGCCAGCAGTGGGACAGGCTACAATGAGCAGTTCTTC | CASSGTGYNEQFF
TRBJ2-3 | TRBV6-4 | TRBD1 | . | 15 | TGTGCCAGCAGTTTTCGGGACAGGGATTTAGATACGCAGTATTTT | CASSFRDRDLDTQYF
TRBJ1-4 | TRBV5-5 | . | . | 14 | TGTGCCAGCAGCCCGGGTAGGCGGGGCGAAAAACTGTTTTTT | CASSPGRRGEKLFF
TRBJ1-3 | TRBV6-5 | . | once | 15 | TGTGCCAGCGGATACAGGGTGGACTCTGGAAACACCATATATTTT | CASGYRVDSGNTIYF
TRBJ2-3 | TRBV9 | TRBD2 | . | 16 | TGTGCCAGCAGCTCCTTTAGCGGGGGGGCCTGGGATACGCAGTATTTT | CASSSFSGGAWDTQYF
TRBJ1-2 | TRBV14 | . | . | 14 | TGTGCCACTAGACCTACAGGAGCGAACTATGGCTACACCTTC | CATRPTGANYGYTF
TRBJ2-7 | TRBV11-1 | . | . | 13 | TGTGCCAGCAGCTTACGCCAGTCCTACGAGCAGTACTTC | CASSLRQSYEQYF
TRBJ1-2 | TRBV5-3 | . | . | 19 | TGTGCCAGAAGCTTGGCCGAAACGGGACACTTGATTTGGTGTGCTGGCTACACCTTC | CARSLAETGHLIWCAGYTF
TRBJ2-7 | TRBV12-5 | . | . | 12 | TGTGCTAGTGGTTTGGTAGGGGGCGAGCAGTACTTC | CASGLVGGEQYF
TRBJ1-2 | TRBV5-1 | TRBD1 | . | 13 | TGCGCCAGCAGCCCGGGACAGGGGGCAGGCTACACCTTC | CASSPGQGAGYTF
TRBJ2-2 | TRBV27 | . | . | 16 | TGTGCCAGCAGTATCCGGGACATAGGTTTCGGGGGGGAGCTGTTTTTT | CASSIRDIGFGGELFF
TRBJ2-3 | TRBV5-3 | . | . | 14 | TGTGCCAGAAGCTTCCGACATATCACAGATACGCAGTATTTT | CARSFRHITDTQYF
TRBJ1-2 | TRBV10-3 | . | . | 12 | TGTGCCATCAGTGAGGTGACCGGGGGCTACACCTTC | CAISEVTGGYTF
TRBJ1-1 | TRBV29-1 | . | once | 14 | TGCAGCCACGTGGGGGGGGTGTTGAACACTGAAGCTTTCTTT | CSHVGGVLNTEAFF
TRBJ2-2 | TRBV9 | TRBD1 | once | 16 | TGTGCCAGCAGCGTAAGGACAGGCGTTTTCACCGGGGAGCTGTTTTTT | CASSVRTGVFTGELFF
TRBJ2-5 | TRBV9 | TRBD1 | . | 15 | TGTGCCAGCAGCCCCGCCGGGACAGGGTCGGGGTCCCAGTACTTC | CASSPAGTGSGSQYF
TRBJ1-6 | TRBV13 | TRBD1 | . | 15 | TGTGCCAGCAGCTTCCGGGACAGGCATAATTCACCCCTCCACTTT | CASSFRDRHNSPLHF
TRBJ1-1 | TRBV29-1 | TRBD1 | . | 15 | TGCAGCGTTGAAGATGGACAGGGGGCGAGTACTGAAGCTTTCTTT | CSVEDGQGASTEAFF
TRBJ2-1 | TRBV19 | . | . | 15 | TGTGCCAGTAGTATTCGACTCCTCGACTCGAATGAGCAGTTCTTC | CASSIRLLDSNEQFF
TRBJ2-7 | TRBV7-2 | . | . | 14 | TGTGCCAGCAGCTTATTCGGAGCTGCCTACGAGCAGTACTTC | CASSLFGAAYEQYF
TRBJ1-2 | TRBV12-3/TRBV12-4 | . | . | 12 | TGTGCCAGCCAAAGGGGGAACTATGGCTACACCTTC | CASQRGNYGYTF
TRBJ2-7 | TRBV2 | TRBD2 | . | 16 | TGTGCCAGCAGTGATGCGGGACTAGCGGGGACATACGAGCAGTACTTC | CASSDAGLAGTYEQYF
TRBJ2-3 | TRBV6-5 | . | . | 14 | TGTGCCAGCAGTTACTCCCCGACAGGTGATACGCAGTATTTT | CASSYSPTGDTQYF
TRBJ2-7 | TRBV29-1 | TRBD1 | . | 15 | TGCAGCGTTGACCCCGGACAGGGGAACTCCTACGAGCAGTACTTC | CSVDPGQGNSYEQYF
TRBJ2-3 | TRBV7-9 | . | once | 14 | TGTGCCAGCAGCTTGGCAGGGTCCACAGATACGCAGTATTTT | CASSLAGSTDTQYF
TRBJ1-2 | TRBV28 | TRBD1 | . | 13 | TGTGCCAGCACCCAAGGGGGCCATTATGGCTACACCTTC | CASTQGGHYGYTF
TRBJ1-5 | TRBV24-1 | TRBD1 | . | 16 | TGTGCCACCAGTGACCAAAGACAGGGGTGGGATCAGCCCCAGCATTTT | CATSDQRQGWDQPQHF
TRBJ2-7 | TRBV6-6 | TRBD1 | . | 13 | TGTGCCAGCAGTTGGCACAGGGGCTACGAGCAGTACTTC | CASSWHRGYEQYF
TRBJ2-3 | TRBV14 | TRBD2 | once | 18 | TGTGCCAGCAGCCAAGGTCCGGGGGGGCCGCTAGGAACAGATACGCAGTATTTT | CASSQGPGGPLGTDTQYF
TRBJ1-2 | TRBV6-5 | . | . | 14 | TGTGCCAGCAGCTCGGGGAGGGGGTCCTATGGCTACACCTTC | CASSSGRGSYGYTF
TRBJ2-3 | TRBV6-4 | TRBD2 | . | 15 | TGTGCCAGCAGTGACAAAAGCGGGGGTACAGATACGCAGTATTTT | CASSDKSGGTDTQYF
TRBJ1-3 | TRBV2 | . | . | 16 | TGTGCCAGCAGTACATCCGGGATCAGCTCTGGAAACACCATATATTTT | CASSTSGISSGNTIYF
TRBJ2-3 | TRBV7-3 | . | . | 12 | TGTGCCAGCAGCGGAGCGAACGGTCCGCAGTATTTT | CASSGANGPQYF
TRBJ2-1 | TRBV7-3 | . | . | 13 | TGTGCCAGCAGCTTAGGGAGCCAGAATGAGCAGTTCTTC | CASSLGSQNEQFF
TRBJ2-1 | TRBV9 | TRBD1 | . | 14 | TGTGCCAGCAGCGTAGGGACAGGGTCAAGTGAGCAGTTCTTC | CASSVGTGSSEQFF
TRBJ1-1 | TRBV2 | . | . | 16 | TGTGCCAGCAGTGAACCTCGACAGAGCATGAACACTGAAGCTTTCTTT | CASSEPRQSMNTEAFF
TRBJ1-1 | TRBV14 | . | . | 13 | TGTGCCAGCAGCCAATGGGACTTGTCGGAAGCTTTCTTT | CASSQWDLSEAFF
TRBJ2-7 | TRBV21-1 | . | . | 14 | TGTGCCAGCGGCCGGGAGCAATCGTCCTACGAGCAGTACTTC | CASGREQSSYEQYF
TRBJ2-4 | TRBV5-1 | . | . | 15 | TGCGCCAGCAGCTTAGACACCACAGCCAAAAACATTCAGTACTTC | CASSLDTTAKNIQYF
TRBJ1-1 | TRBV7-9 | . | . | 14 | TGTGCCAGCAGCTTGGGACTCTCGAACACTGAAGCTTTCTTT | CASSLGLSNTEAFF
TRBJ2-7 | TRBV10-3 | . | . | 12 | TGTGCCATCAGTATACAGGGATACGAGCAGTACTTC | CAISIQGYEQYF
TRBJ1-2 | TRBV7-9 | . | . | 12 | TGTGCCAGCAGCCTCGTGGGGGGTGGCTACACCTTC | CASSLVGGGYTF